This T cell receptor beta chain derives from a study of cytomegalovirus exposure and HLA in healthy donors. Overall study: Researchers previously reported finding more than 100 million unique TCR beta sequences from 150 million to 200 million T cells. General study points: The study reported that TCR beta sequences accurately predicted HLA-A and HLA-B alleles in most subjects. 150 to 200 TCR beta chains were listed as cytomegalovirus-associated. Earlier analysis looked at TCR beta V segments, and most were productive about 87% or about 30% of the time.

The V and J ends lost 3 bases and 2 bases respectively, with 10 bases between them. CDR3 size: 14 residues. Germline lookup yields CDR1 SNHLY and CDR2 FYNNEI. A remark on this clone: Its antigen remains unknown.

The PCR ran on 60 Vbeta and 13 Jbeta primers. The table came from immunoSEQ multiplex PCR; TCRdb's copy has only in-frame clones and leaves some out. The sample shows about 140,000 clones, approximately 79% of them seen only once. This clonotype originated in a man aged 18 to 29 in good health and CMV-seronegative. The V call is TRBV2, the J call TRBJ1-2; no clear D. The sequenced sample consisted of PBMCs. DNA for the CDR3: TGTGCCAGCAGTGATTTAACAGCAAACTATGGCTACACCTTC. It specifies CASSDLTANYGYTF.